One sample yielded the 24 T cell receptor beta chains listed below, sequenced in a study of T cells in Graves' hyperthyroidism and ophthalmopathy (dated by TCRdb to between 2018 and 2021). Receptor libraries were prepared by multiplex PCR. The sequencer listed for this sample is Illumina HiSeq 2000. The TCR beta CDR3 regions were amplified from the RNA transcripts. A first-round RT-PCR of the TCR CDR3 used the HTBI primer set with the Qiagen OneStep RT-PCR kit. TCRdb itself trimmed the public reads at Q25 with fastp, ran MiXCR and retained productive beta chains. Identical CDR3 proteins give one entry, which carries the most common genes and DNA. This sample gives around 290,000 distinct CDR3 sequences in total; approximately 15% of them show up just once. Of the sample, approximately 60% is held by the ten largest clones. The sequenced material came from blood. These receptors originate from a woman aged 55-70 years with Graves' ophthalmopathy.

V and J are TRBV29-1 and TRBJ1-2, with no clear D. The germline gives CDR1 SQVTM, CDR2 ANQGSEA. The CDR3 has 12 residues. V lost 0 bases and J lost 8, with 10 bases in between. The CDR3 protein is CSVEDLGWGYTF. The CDR3 nucleotides are TGCAGCGTTGAAGATCTGGGTTGGGGCTACACCTTC.

This clonotype was seen many times. The chain joins TRBV7-3 to TRBJ1-2; 7 nucleotides line up with TRBD1. This CDR3 comprises 13 residues. Unmatched junction bases numbered 7, after V lost 5 bases and J lost 7 bases. The germline V gene has CDR1 SGHTA and CDR2 FQGTGA. CDR3 loop: CASSETGNGGYTF. In nucleotides, the CDR3 is TGTGCCAGCAGCGAGACAGGGAACGGTGGCTACACCTTC.

This clonotype was counted once. V is TRBV7-9 and J is TRBJ2-2; no definite D call. V gave up 1 base and J gave up 6 bases, with 6 bases separating them. This CDR3 is 13 amino acids long. In germline, CDR1 is SEHNR, CDR2 FQNEAQ (reference sequence). The CDR3 sequence is CASSLVAAGELFF. In DNA, the CDR3 is TGTGCCAGCAGCTTAGTTGCAGCCGGGGAGCTGTTTTTT.

This clonotype was seen a handful of times. The rearrangement links TRBV6-1 to TRBJ2-5; D could derive from TRBD1 or TRBD2 (5 bases each). V lost 5 bases and J lost 5, with 21 bases in between. This CDR3 comprises 16 residues. CDR1 is MNHNS and CDR2 is SASEGT in the germline V gene. For the CDR3, the DNA is TGTGCCAGCAGTTTGACGAGGGGCGGTCCTCAGGAGACCCAGTACTTC. Translation: CASSLTRGGPQETQYF.

This clonotype showed up many times. The chain employs TRBV28 and TRBJ2-7; TRBD1 aligns across 10 bases. With 5 bases clipped from V and 4 bases from J, the junction kept 5 bases outside the gene matches. CDR3 size: 14 residues. Germline V lookup: CDR1 MDHEN, CDR2 SYDVKM. CDR3 bases: TGTGCCAGCAGTCGACAGGGGGCGCGTTACGAGCAGTACTTC. Translated, it gives CASSRQGARYEQYF.

The chain is built from TRBV7-9 and TRBJ2-5, with TRBD1 identical over 10 bases. V shed 7 bases and J 5 bases; nucleotides not matched to a gene: 10. This CDR3 spans 15 amino acids. Germline V gives CDR1 SEHNR, CDR2 FQNEAQ (reference sequence). This chain's CDR3 is CASINLDRGVETQYF. CDR3 nucleotide sequence: TGTGCCAGCATCAACTTGGACAGGGGGGTGGAGACCCAGTACTTC.

This clonotype was detected ten times or more. This chain joins TRBV28 and TRBJ2-3, with D unclear. CDR1 is MDHEN and CDR2 is SYDVKM in the germline V gene. V lost 2 bases to trimming and J lost 2 bases, with 5 bases between them. This CDR3 has 13 residues. The DNA of the CDR3 is TGTGCCAGCAGTTTAGTCTCCACAGATACGCAGTATTTT. As protein: CASSLVSTDTQYF.

Many counts were recorded for this clonotype. The chain combines TRBV24-1 with TRBJ1-2; no clear D. Trimming pared 4 bases from V and 7 bases from J, leaving 6 bases between. Germline loops: CDR1 KGHDR, CDR2 SFDVKD. This CDR3 contains 11 residues. The CDR3 sequence is CATSEGIGYTF. In DNA form, the CDR3 reads TGTGCCACCAGTGAGGGAATTGGCTACACCTTC.

At least ten counts were recorded for this clonotype. The chain couples TRBV24-1 to TRBJ2-2; tentatively, D is TRBD1 or TRBD2 (5 bases each). The ends were cut back, 1 base at V and 0 bases at J, with 11 bases in the middle. Germline loops: CDR1 KGHDR, CDR2 SFDVKD. This CDR3 spans 17 amino acids. The CDR3 loop reads CATSDFGGTANTGELFF. Here the CDR3 DNA reads TGTGCCACCAGTGATTTTGGGGGTACCGCGAACACCGGGGAGCTGTTTTTT.

The table lists this clonotype with a few counts. The J gene is TRBJ1-5, the V gene TRBV15, with D hard to call. V lost 0 bases and J 4 bases, leaving 13 bases between the germline ends. This CDR3 spans 16 amino acids. Per germline, CDR1 LNHNV and CDR2 YYDKDF (reference sequence). The CDR3 DNA follows: TGTGCCACCAGCAGAGATCGGGCAGGACTTAATCAGCCCCAGCATTTT. This gives the protein CATSRDRAGLNQPQHF.

The sample holds a few counts of this clonotype. This chain joins TRBV6-1 and TRBJ1-4; TRBD1 matches 7 bases. Looked up from germline, CDR1 is MNHNS and CDR2 is SASEGT. J gave up 4 bases and V 6 bases, and 5 bases lay outside the gene matches. This CDR3 has 14 amino acids. CDR3 residues: CASRPGQSNEKLFF. The CDR3 nucleotides are TGTGCCAGCAGACCGGGACAGAGTAATGAAAAACTGTTTTTT.

The sample holds a few counts of this clonotype. The V gene is TRBV12-3 or TRBV12-4, the J gene TRBJ1-1, with D perhaps TRBD1 (5 bases). The CDR3 is 15 amino acids. V was cut by 6 bases and J by 1 base, with 15 bases left in between. The CDR3 DNA sequence: TGTGCCAGCAGCTACCTGGGACGGAAGAACACTGAAGCTTTCTTT. Translation: CASSYLGRKNTEAFF.

The chain uses TRBV29-1 and TRBJ1-2; 9 bases map to TRBD1. CDR3 size: 14 residues. CDR1 and CDR2 (germline): SQVTM, ANQGSEA. With 4 bases clipped from V and 4 bases from J, the junction kept 7 bases outside the gene matches. CDR3 sequence reads: CSVGGEDRGYGYTF. The CDR3 bases are TGCAGCGTTGGGGGCGAGGACAGGGGCTATGGCTACACCTTC.

This clonotype has more than one count but fewer than ten. J is TRBJ1-1 and V is TRBV19; the D is unclear. CDR3 length equals 15 residues. In germline, CDR1 is LNHDA, CDR2 SQIVND (reference sequence). V was trimmed by 3 bases and J by 5 bases, leaving 16 bases between them. The CDR3 bases are TGTGCCAGTAGTATGATTAAGTCGGGGAGGACTGAAGCTTTCTTT. Amino acids: CASSMIKSGRTEAFF.

This clonotype was seen ten or more times. This chain links TRBV12-3 or TRBV12-4 with TRBJ2-7, with D maybe TRBD1 (6 bases). Trimming left V 5 bases short and J 3 bases short, with 20 bases between. The CDR3 spans 16 residues. This CDR3 reads CASSPIGLSGVYEQYF. DNA for the CDR3: TGTGCCAGCAGTCCCATAGGACTCTCAGGGGTCTACGAGCAGTACTTC.

This clonotype was seen ten or more times. The chain has TRBV2 and TRBJ1-4, with D perhaps matching TRBD1 (5 bases). Trimming pared 8 bases from V and 2 bases from J, leaving 9 bases between. Germline lookup yields CDR1 SNHLY and CDR2 FYNNEI. The CDR3 consists of 13 residues. The CDR3 bases are TGTGCCAGCGGGGGAAATACTAATGAAAAACTGTTTTTT. Protein sequence: CASGGNTNEKLFF.

The table lists this clonotype with many counts. CDR3 protein: CASSLEEGYTEAFF. As DNA, the CDR3 is TGTGCCAGCAGTCTCGAAGAGGGGTACACTGAAGCTTTCTTT. The chain uses TRBV2 and TRBJ1-1, with TRBD1 as a possible D gene (5 bases). V was trimmed by 5 bases and J by 3 bases, leaving 13 bases between them. Germline-derived CDR1 and CDR2 are SNHLY and FYNNEI. The CDR3 contains 14 residues.

The chain carries TRBV4-2 and TRBJ1-1; no clear D. The V end lost 0 bases, the J end lost 6 bases, and 5 bases lay between the germline ends. The CDR3 covers 12 residues. Germline assignment: CDR1 LGHNA and CDR2 YNFKEQ. The CDR3 nucleotides read TGTGCCAGCAGCCAAGATGGGGCTGAAGCTTTCTTT. Residues: CASSQDGAEAFF.

This clonotype was observed many times. V and J are TRBV7-2 and TRBJ1-5; 8 positions match TRBD1. Germline CDR1 reads SGHTA; CDR2 reads FQGNSA. This CDR3 has 15 amino acids. The V gene end was trimmed by 5 bases and the J gene end by 4 bases; junction bases not matched to a gene: 7. The CDR3 coding sequence is TGTGCCAGCAGCGCTTACCGGGACAGGAATCAGCCCCAGCATTTT. Amino acid sequence: CASSAYRDRNQPQHF.

This clonotype came up many times. The chain combines TRBV15 with TRBJ1-5, with D hard to call. CDR3 length: 13 residues. Germline assignment: CDR1 LNHNV and CDR2 YYDKDF (reference sequence). Trimming removed 0 bases from V and 8 bases from J, with 8 bases in between. Written as DNA, the CDR3 is TGTGCCACCAGCAGAGATCTTGAGGAGCCCCAGCATTTT. This sequence encodes CATSRDLEEPQHF.

In regard to this clonotype: A read error likely explains this, since a far larger clone differs by one base. This rearrangement joins TRBV28 to TRBJ1-2; 7 bases are shared with TRBD1. The CDR3 has 13 residues. Looked up from germline, CDR1 is MDHEN and CDR2 is SYDVKM. CDR3 bases: TGTGTCAGCAGTTTGCAGGGGGGCTATGGCTACACCTTC. Amino acid sequence: CVSSLQGGYGYTF.

The sample holds many counts of this clonotype. J is TRBJ2-7 and V is TRBV3-1; the match to TRBD2 covers 9 bases. The CDR3 runs 15 residues. V trimming: 1 base; J trimming: 3 bases; junction bases outside the gene matches: 4. Per the germline V gene, CDR1 is LGHDT and CDR2 is YNNKEL (reference sequence). The CDR3 bases are TGTGCCAGCAGCCAAGGCCCAGCGGGGGGCTACGAGCAGTACTTC. It is translated as CASSQGPAGGYEQYF.

This clonotype was observed many times. The V gene is TRBV18, the J gene TRBJ2-3; a possible D gene is TRBD1 (5 bases). The germline CDR1 and CDR2 sequences are KGHSH and LQKENI. The CDR3 has 13 amino acids. V was shortened by 6 bases and J by 4 bases, with 11 bases between the two germline ends. The DNA of the CDR3 is TGTGCCAGCTCCTCCGAAGGGGCAGATACGCAGTATTTT. Amino acids: CASSSEGADTQYF.

The chain links TRBV19 to TRBJ2-3, with 14 bases matching TRBD2. J gave up 5 bases and V 4 bases, and 2 bases lay outside the gene matches. Germline V gives CDR1 LNHDA, CDR2 SQIVND (reference sequence). The CDR3 extends over 15 amino acids. The CDR3 bases are TGTGCCAGTAGTAGACTAGCGGGGGGGGTAGATACGCAGTATTTT. Amino acid sequence: CASSRLAGGVDTQYF.